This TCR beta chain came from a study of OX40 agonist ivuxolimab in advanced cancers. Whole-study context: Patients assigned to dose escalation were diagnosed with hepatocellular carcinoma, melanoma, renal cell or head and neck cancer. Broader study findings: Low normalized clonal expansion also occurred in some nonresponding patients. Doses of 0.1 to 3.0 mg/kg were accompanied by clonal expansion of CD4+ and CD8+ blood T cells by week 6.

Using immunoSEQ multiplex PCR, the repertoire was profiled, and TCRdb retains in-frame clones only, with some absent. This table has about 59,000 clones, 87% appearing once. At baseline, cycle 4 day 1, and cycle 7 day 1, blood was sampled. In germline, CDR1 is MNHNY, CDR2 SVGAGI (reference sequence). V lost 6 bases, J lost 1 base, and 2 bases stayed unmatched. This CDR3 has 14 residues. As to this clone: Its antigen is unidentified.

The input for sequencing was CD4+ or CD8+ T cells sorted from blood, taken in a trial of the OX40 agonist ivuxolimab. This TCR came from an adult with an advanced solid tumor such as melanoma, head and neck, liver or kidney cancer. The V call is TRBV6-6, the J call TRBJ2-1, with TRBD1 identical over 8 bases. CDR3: CASSRDRSYNEQFF. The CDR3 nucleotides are TGTGCCAGCAGCCGGGACAGGTCCTACAATGAGCAGTTCTTC.